This passage covers 9 T cell receptor beta chains from one sample sequenced in a study of blood T cell repertoires in COVID-19. Here immunoSEQ multiplex PCR was the method, and the copy in TCRdb shows in-frame clones only, minus some. The sample includes roughly 260,000 clones, more than 90% of them seen just once. The source material was peripheral blood. These receptors came from a person aged 18-30 years with COVID-19, enrolled during active disease.

The genes are TRBV28 and TRBJ1-5, with 7 bases lining up with TRBD1. Germline V gives CDR1 MDHEN, CDR2 SYDVKM. J gave up 9 bases and V 3 bases, and 8 bases lay outside the gene matches. The CDR3 sequence is 14 residues long. The CDR3 DNA follows: TGTGCCAGCAGTTTTGCCGGGACAGCTATGCCCCAGCATTTT. Encoded protein: CASSFAGTAMPQHF.

This clone was seen once. The genes are TRBV23-1 and TRBJ1-1; 10 nucleotides align to TRBD1. TRBV23-1 carries the ORF label, with uncertain function. This CDR3 is built from 18 residues. V dropped 2 bases and J dropped 3; count of bases not matched to a gene: 12. CDR3 sequence reads: CASSQPEDRGPGDTEAFF. CDR3 bases: TGCGCCAGCAGTCAACCCGAAGACAGGGGGCCCGGGGACACTGAAGCTTTCTTT.

CDR3 sequence: CASSYSDRGRVLFF. The CDR3 nucleotides are TGTGCCAGCAGTTATTCCGACAGGGGGCGCGTACTGTTTTTT. J is TRBJ1-4 and V is TRBV6-5; 10 nucleotides line up with TRBD1. With 3 bases clipped from V and 13 bases from J, the junction kept 8 bases outside the gene matches. This CDR3 spans 14 amino acids. CDR1 and CDR2 (germline): MNHEY, SVGAGI.

The rearrangement joins TRBV27 to TRBJ1-1; D perhaps matches TRBD1 (5 bases). The CDR3 runs 17 residues. Trimming took off 3 bases at V and 2 bases at J, with 19 bases between the two ends. The germline gives CDR1 MNHEY, CDR2 SMNVEV (reference sequence). This chain's CDR3 is CASSFGTVGGPNTEAFF. CDR3 in DNA: TGTGCCAGCAGTTTCGGGACCGTCGGGGGACCTAACACTGAAGCTTTCTTT.

This chain joins TRBV6-1 and TRBJ2-1; 14 nucleotides line up with TRBD2. Germline loops: CDR1 MNHNS, CDR2 SASEGT. The CDR3 covers 16 residues. J lost 4 bases, V lost 2 bases, and 1 base had no gene match. The CDR3 bases are TGTGCCAGCAGTGAAAGACTAGCGGGAGGGTACAATGAGCAGTTCTTC. This gives the protein CASSERLAGGYNEQFF.

V gene TRBV12-5 combines with J gene TRBJ1-4; D might be TRBD1 (5 bases). The V and J ends lost 0 bases and 2 bases respectively, with 10 bases between them. Germline V gene lookup returns CDR1 LGHNT and CDR2 FRNRAP. This CDR3 is 16 amino acids long. CDR3 sequence reads: CASGLVGAGTNEKLFF. In DNA form, the CDR3 reads TGTGCTAGTGGTTTGGTAGGGGCCGGGACTAATGAAAAACTGTTTTTT.

This chain joins TRBV9 and TRBJ2-1; 13 bases align to TRBD2. Germline values: CDR1 SGDLS, CDR2 YYNGEE. The V segment lost 2 bases and the J segment 7 bases; nucleotides outside the gene matches: 6. This CDR3 comprises 16 residues. CDR3 protein: CASSVEGLAGENEQFF. The CDR3 DNA sequence: TGTGCCAGCAGCGTCGAAGGACTAGCGGGAGAAAATGAGCAGTTCTTC.

The V and J genes are TRBV2 and TRBJ2-7; 12 positions match TRBD2. Germline V gene sequence: CDR1 SNHLY, CDR2 FYNNEI. V shed 5 bases and J 4 bases; nucleotides not matched to a gene: 3. The CDR3 length is 14 residues. The CDR3 reads CASSWTSGTYEQYF. In DNA form, the CDR3 reads TGTGCCAGCAGTTGGACTAGCGGGACTTACGAGCAGTACTTC.

This sequence joins TRBV5-1 and TRBJ2-7; TRBD2 matches at 11 bases. J was trimmed by 4 bases and V by 1 base; bases with no gene match: 7. Germline CDR1 SGHRS, CDR2 YFSETQ. The CDR3 is made up of 16 amino acids. The CDR3 loop reads CASSLTSGSQPYEQYF. Here the CDR3 DNA reads TGCGCCAGCAGCTTGACTAGCGGGAGTCAGCCTTACGAGCAGTACTTC. Combining the CDR3 with reference TRBV5-1 and TRBJ2-7 gives the whole variable domain KAGVTQTPRYLIKTRGQQVTLSCSPISGHRSVSWYQQTPGQGLQFLFEYFSETQRNKGNFPGRFSGRQFSNSRSEMNVSTLELGDSALYLCASSLTSGSQPYEQYFGPGTRLTVT.